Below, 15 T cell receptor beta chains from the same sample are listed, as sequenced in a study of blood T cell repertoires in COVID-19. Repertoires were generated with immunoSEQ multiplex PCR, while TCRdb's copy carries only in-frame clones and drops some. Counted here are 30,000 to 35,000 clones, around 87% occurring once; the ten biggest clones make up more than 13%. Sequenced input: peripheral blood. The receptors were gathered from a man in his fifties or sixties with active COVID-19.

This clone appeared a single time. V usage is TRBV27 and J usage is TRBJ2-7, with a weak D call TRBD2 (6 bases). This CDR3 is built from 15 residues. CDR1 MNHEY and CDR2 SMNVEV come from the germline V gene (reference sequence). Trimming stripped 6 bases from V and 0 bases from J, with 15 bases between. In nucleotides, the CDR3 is TGTGCCAGCAGCCCTCGCGGGACGGCCTCCTACGAGCAGTACTTC. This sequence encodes CASSPRGTASYEQYF.

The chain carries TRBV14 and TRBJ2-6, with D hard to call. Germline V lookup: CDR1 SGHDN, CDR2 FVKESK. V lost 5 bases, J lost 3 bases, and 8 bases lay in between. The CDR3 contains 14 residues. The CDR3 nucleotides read TGTGCCAGCAGCGCAGTTGTTGGGGCCAACGTCCTGACTTTC. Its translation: CASSAVVGANVLTF.

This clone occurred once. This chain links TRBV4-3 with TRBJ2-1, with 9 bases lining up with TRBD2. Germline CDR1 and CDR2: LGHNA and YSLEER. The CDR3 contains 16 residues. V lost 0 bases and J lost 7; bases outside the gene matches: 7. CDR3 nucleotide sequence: TGCGCCAGCAGCCAAGATTGGAGCGGGGGGTGGAATGAGCAGTTCTTC. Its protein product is CASSQDWSGGWNEQFF.

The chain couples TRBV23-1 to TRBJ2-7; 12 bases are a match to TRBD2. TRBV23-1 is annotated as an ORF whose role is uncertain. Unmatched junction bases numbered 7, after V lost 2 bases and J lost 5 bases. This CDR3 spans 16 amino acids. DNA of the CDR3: TGCGCCAGCAGTCAAGAGCCTAGCGGGAGGGCCGACGAGCAGTACTTC. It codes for CASSQEPSGRADEQYF.

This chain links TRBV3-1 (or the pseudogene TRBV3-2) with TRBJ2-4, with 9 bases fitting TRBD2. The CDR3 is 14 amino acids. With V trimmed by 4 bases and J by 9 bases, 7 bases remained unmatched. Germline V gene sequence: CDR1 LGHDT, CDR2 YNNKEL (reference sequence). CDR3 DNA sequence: TGTGCCAGCAGCCCAAGGACTAGCGTTGGCATTCAGTACTTC. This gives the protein CASSPRTSVGIQYF.

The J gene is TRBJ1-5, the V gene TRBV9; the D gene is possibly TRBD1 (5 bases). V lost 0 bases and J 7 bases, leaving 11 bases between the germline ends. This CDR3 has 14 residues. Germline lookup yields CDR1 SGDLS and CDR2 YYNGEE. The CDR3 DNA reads TGTGCCAGCAGCGTAGGTCAGGGCATCCAGCCCCAGCATTTT. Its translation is CASSVGQGIQPQHF.

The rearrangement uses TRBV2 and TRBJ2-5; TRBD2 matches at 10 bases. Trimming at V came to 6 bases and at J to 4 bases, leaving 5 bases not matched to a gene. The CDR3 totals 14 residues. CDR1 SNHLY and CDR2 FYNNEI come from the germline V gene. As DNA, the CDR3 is TGTGCCAGCAGCGGGGAGCGGGGGGGAGAGACCCAGTACTTC. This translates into CASSGERGGETQYF.

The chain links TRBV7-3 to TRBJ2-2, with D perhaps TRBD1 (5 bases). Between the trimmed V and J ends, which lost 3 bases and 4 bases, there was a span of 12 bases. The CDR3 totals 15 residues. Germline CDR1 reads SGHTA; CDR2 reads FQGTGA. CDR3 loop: CASSLGTGATGELFF. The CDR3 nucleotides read TGTGCCAGCAGCTTGGGAACAGGAGCCACCGGGGAGCTGTTTTTT.

The CDR3 nucleotides read TGTGCCATCAGTGAGTCTGGCCCCCAGGCGGGCTACGAGCAGTACTTC. Amino acid sequence: CAISESGPQAGYEQYF. This sequence joins TRBV10-3 and TRBJ2-7; TRBD2 might be the D (5 bases). The germline V and J ends were trimmed by 0 bases and 3 bases, with 15 bases remaining between them. Germline V gives CDR1 ENHRY, CDR2 SYGVKD. The CDR3 is 16 residues long.

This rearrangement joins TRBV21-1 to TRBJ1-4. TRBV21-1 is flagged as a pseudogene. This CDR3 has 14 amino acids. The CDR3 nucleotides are TGTGCCAGCAGCAAACGGGGGGGAGAGGAAAAACTGTTTTTT. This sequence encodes CASSKRGGEEKLFF.

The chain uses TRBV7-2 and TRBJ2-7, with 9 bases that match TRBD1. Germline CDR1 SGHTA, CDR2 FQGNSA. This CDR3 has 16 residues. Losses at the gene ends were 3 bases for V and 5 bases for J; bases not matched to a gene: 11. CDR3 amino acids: CASSLGIDRGRNEQYF. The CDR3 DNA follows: TGTGCCAGCAGCTTGGGAATCGACAGGGGGAGAAACGAGCAGTACTTC.

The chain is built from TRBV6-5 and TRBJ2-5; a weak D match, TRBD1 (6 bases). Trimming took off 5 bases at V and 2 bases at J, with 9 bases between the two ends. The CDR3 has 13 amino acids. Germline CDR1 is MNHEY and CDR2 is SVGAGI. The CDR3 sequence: CASSIQGQETQYF. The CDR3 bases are TGTGCCAGCAGTATACAGGGTCAAGAGACCCAGTACTTC.

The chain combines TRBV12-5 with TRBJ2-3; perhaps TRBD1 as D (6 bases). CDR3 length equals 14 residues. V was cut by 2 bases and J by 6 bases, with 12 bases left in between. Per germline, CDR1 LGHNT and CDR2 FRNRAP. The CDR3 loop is CASGLKGVGDTQYF. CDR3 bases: TGTGCTAGTGGTTTGAAGGGGGTAGGCGATACGCAGTATTTT.

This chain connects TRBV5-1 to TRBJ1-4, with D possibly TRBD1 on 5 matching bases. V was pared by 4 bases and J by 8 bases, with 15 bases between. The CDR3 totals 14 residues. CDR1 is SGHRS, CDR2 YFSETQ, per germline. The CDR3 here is CASSVTVGREKLFF. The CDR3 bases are TGCGCCAGCAGCGTGACAGTCGGCCGGGAAAAACTGTTTTTT.

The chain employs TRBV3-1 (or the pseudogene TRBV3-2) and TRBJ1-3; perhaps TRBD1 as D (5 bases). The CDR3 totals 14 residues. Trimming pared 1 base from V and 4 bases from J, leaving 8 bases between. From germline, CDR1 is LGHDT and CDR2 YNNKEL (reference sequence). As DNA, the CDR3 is TGTGCCAGCAGCCAAGCAGGGTCCGGAAACACCATATATTTT. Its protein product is CASSQAGSGNTIYF.